Presented here are 15 T cell receptor beta chains from one specimen sequenced in a study of CD8+ T cells in alopecia areata (dated by TCRdb to the late 2010s). Library construction relied on the immunoSEQ multiplex PCR assay. RNA was extracted from all samples and reverse transcribed into cDNA, which served as template for TCR sequencing. Not all clones reach the TCRdb copy of this immuneACCESS table, which keeps in-frame sequences only. Checked studies attribute under half of the gap to unresolved V genes and leave the rest unexplained. The sample includes 110,000 or so clones, with 30% to 40% observed a single time. The ten most abundant clones make up roughly 3.3% of the sample. The sample taken for sequencing was CD4+ T cells sorted from blood. These receptors were taken from a human donor with alopecia areata.

The table lists this clone with many counts. This chain uses TRBV18 with TRBJ1-6; 10 nucleotides match TRBD1. Germline V gene data show CDR1 as KGHSH and CDR2 as LQKENI. The junction had 8 bases not matched to a gene; V was cut back by 6 bases and J by 9 bases. This CDR3 comprises 15 residues. The CDR3 region has the DNA TGTGCCAGCTCTTCGGACAGGGGGAAGAGTTCACCCCTCCACTTT. As protein: CASSSDRGKSSPLHF.

In this sample, this clone turned up a few times. Distinct nucleotide sequences in the sample also encode this CDR3. The chain uses TRBV29-1 and TRBJ1-1; D call uncertain. Germline V lookup: CDR1 SQVTM, CDR2 ANQGSEA. V shed 4 bases and J shed 4 bases, with 7 bases lying between them. The CDR3 is 11 residues long. The CDR3 spells CSVVTSTEAFF. The CDR3 coding sequence is TGCAGCGTTGTGACCAGCACTGAAGCTTTCTTT.

In DNA form, the CDR3 reads TGTGCCAGCAGCTTAGCGGTGAACACCGGGGAGCTGTTTTTT. Translation: CASSLAVNTGELFF. The chain is built from TRBV7-3 and TRBJ2-2, with D hard to call. The V and J ends lost 2 bases and 1 base respectively, with 5 bases between them. Germline values: CDR1 SGHTA, CDR2 FQGTGA. The CDR3 runs to 14 residues.

The chain joins TRBV2 to TRBJ2-2; TRBD1 matches at 9 bases. The germline V gene has CDR1 SNHLY and CDR2 FYNNEI. The CDR3 totals 15 residues. V lost 6 bases and J lost 1; bases outside the gene matches: 3. The CDR3 region is CASRRQGENTGELFF. The CDR3 DNA reads TGTGCCAGCAGAAGACAGGGGGAGAACACCGGGGAGCTGTTTTTT.

The chain combines TRBV29-1 with TRBJ2-1; 8 nucleotides align to TRBD2. The CDR3 covers 14 residues. Germline V gene data show CDR1 as SQVTM and CDR2 as ANQGSEA. V dropped 6 bases and J dropped 2; count of bases not matched to a gene: 6. This CDR3 is CSVTRGGAYNEQFF. CDR3 nucleotides: TGCAGCGTGACCCGGGGGGGGGCCTACAATGAGCAGTTCTTC.

This clone showed up just a few times. The rearrangement uses TRBV29-1 and TRBJ2-5, with TRBD2 matching over 8 bases. V shed 2 bases, J shed 2 bases, and the junction held 1 base outside the gene matches. The CDR3 is 13 residues long. Germline V gene data show CDR1 as SQVTM and CDR2 as ANQGSEA. The CDR3 reads CSVERGGQETQYF. In DNA form, the CDR3 reads TGCAGCGTTGAACGGGGGGGGCAAGAGACCCAGTACTTC.

A few counts support this clone. The chain employs TRBV28 and TRBJ1-1; tentatively, D is TRBD1 (5 bases). Trimming pared 6 bases from V and 4 bases from J, leaving 18 bases between. Germline CDR1 reads MDHEN; CDR2 reads SYDVKM. The CDR3 runs to 15 residues. Here the CDR3 DNA reads TGTGCCAGCAGCCCGCGCGGGGGTGAGGGCACTGAAGCTTTCTTT. Translating gives CASSPRGGEGTEAFF.

This chain joins TRBV27 and TRBJ2-7, with D unclear. Trimming removed 0 bases at V and 6 bases at J, with 12 bases between. CDR3 length equals 14 residues. Germline V gene lookup returns CDR1 MNHEY and CDR2 SMNVEV (reference sequence). CDR3 amino acids: CASSLSRSVLEQYF. CDR3 DNA: TGTGCCAGCAGTTTATCGAGGTCGGTTCTCGAGCAGTACTTC.

This clone was counted a few times. Germline and junction disagree at one end, which may indicate a read error. The chain recombines TRBV7-2 with TRBJ2-7; 7 nucleotides align to TRBD1. The CDR3 is 13 residues long. Germline V CDR1 and CDR2: SGHTA, FQGNSA. CDR3 protein: CASSPGQSLIADF. In DNA form, the CDR3 reads TGTGCCAGCAGCCCGGGACAGAGCCTTATTGCCGACTTC.

This rearrangement joins TRBV7-2 to TRBJ2-1, with D uncertain. The CDR3 spans 13 residues. With 3 bases removed from V and 6 bases from J, the gap between germline ends came to 9 bases. Germline-derived CDR1 and CDR2 are SGHTA and FQGNSA. CDR3 sequence (DNA): TGTGCCAGCAGCTTGCCTAAAGGCAATGAGCAGTTCTTC. Residues: CASSLPKGNEQFF.

The chain combines TRBV5-6 with TRBJ2-7; D is possibly TRBD1 (5 bases). Trimming stripped 4 bases from V and 3 bases from J, with 14 bases between. Germline CDR1 and CDR2: SGHDT and YYEEEE. The CDR3 consists of 14 residues. CDR3 amino acids: CASSAWGRDYEQYF. In nucleotides, the CDR3 is TGTGCCAGCAGCGCGTGGGGCAGGGACTACGAGCAGTACTTC. Complete variable domain (other parts from reference TRBV5-6 and TRBJ2-7): DAGVTQSPTHLIKTRGQQVTLRCSPKSGHDTVSWYQQALGQGPQFIFQYYEEEERQRGNFPDRFSGHQFPNYSSELNVNALLLGDSALYLCASSAWGRDYEQYFGPGTRLTVT.

This sequence joins TRBV29-1 and TRBJ1-2; D gene ambiguous. The CDR3 has 14 residues. V was clipped by 2 bases and J by 0 bases, with 10 bases between them. Germline assignment: CDR1 SQVTM and CDR2 ANQGSEA. CDR3 amino acids: CSVELRYPNYGYTF. As DNA, the CDR3 is TGCAGCGTTGAATTGAGATACCCTAACTATGGCTACACCTTC.

This chain joins TRBV30 and TRBJ2-2; tentative D call: TRBD2 (5 bases). This CDR3 is 14 amino acids long. V lost 3 bases and J 4 bases, leaving 12 bases between the germline ends. Germline assignment: CDR1 GTSNPN and CDR2 SVGIG (reference sequence). The CDR3 reads CAWRLGLTTGELFF. For the CDR3, the DNA is TGTGCCTGGAGACTCGGACTTACCACCGGGGAGCTGTTTTTT.

This clone was seen a few times. The chain has TRBV4-2 and TRBJ2-4, with D tentatively TRBD2 (6 bases). This CDR3 has 17 amino acids. From germline, CDR1 is LGHNA and CDR2 YNFKEQ. V was clipped by 0 bases and J by 6 bases, with 18 bases between them. CDR3 bases: TGTGCCAGCAGCCAAGAGCGGCGACTCTGGGGAGGAAACATTCAGTACTTC. Its protein is CASSQERRLWGGNIQYF.

V and J are TRBV2 and TRBJ2-7; D is possibly TRBD1 or TRBD2 (5 bases each). CDR1 is SNHLY, CDR2 FYNNEI, per germline. Trimming stripped 6 bases from V and 5 bases from J, with 11 bases between. CDR3 length: 12 amino acids. DNA for the CDR3: TGTGCCAGCAGACGACGAGGGGACGAGCAGTACTTC. Translation gives CASRRRGDEQYF.